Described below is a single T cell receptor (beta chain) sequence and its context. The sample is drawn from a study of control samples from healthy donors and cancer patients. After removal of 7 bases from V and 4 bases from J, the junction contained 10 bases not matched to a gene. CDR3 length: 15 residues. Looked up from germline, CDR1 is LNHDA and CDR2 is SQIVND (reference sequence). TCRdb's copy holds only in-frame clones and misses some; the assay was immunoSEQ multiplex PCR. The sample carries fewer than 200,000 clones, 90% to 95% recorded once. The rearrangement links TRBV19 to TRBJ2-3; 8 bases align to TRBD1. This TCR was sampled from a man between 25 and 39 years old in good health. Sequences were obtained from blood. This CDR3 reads CASMGGQGGSDTQYF. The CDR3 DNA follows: TGTGCCAGTATGGGCGGACAGGGTGGATCAGATACGCAGTATTTT. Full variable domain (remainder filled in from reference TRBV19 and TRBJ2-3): DGGITQSPKYLFRKEGQNVTLSCEQNLNHDAMYWYRQDPGQGLRLIYYSQIVNDFQKGDIAEGYSVSREKKESFPLTVTSAQKNPTAFYLCASMGGQGGSDTQYFGPGTRLTVL.